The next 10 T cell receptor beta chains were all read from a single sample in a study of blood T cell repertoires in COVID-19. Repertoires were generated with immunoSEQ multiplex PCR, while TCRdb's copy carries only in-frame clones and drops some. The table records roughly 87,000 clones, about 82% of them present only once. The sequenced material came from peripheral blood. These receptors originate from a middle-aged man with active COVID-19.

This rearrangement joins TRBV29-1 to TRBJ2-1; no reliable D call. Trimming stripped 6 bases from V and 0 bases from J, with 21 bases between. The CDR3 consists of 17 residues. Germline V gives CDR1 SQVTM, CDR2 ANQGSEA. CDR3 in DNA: TGCAGCGTCTCGCCGTCGGGTCTGGAGAGCTCCTACAATGAGCAGTTCTTC. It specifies CSVSPSGLESSYNEQFF.

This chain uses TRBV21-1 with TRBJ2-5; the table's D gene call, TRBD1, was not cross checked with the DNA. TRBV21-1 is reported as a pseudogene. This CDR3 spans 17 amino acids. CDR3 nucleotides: TGTGCCAGCAGCGGAAGCCGGGACAGGGGCAGCCAAGAGACCCAGTACTTC. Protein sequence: CASSGSRDRGSQETQYF.

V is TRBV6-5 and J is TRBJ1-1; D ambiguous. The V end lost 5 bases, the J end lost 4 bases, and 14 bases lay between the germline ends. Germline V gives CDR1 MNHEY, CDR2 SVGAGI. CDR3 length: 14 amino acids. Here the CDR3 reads CASSIAVRSTEAFF. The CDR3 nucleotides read TGTGCCAGCAGTATTGCCGTAAGGAGCACTGAAGCTTTCTTT.

This CDR3 is CASSYGRAGVGNTIYF. CDR3 sequence (DNA): TGTGCCAGCAGTTACGGGCGGGCAGGGGTTGGAAACACCATATATTTT. V and J are TRBV6-6 and TRBJ1-3; the D gene is possibly TRBD1 (6 bases). V was pared by 2 bases and J by 3 bases, with 14 bases between. The CDR3 spans 16 residues. The V gene's germline CDR1 is MNHNY and CDR2 SVGAGI (reference sequence).

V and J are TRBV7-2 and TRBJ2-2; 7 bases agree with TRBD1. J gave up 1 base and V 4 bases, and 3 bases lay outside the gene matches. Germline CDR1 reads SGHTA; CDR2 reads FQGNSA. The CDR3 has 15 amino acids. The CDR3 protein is CASSSDRMNTGELFF. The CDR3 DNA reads TGTGCCAGCAGCTCGGACAGGATGAACACCGGGGAGCTGTTTTTT.

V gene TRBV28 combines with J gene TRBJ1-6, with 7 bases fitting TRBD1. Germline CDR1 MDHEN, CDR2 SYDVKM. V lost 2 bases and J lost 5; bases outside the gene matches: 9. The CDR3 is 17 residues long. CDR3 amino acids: CASSLHTGTANNSPLHF. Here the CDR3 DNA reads TGTGCCAGCAGTTTACACACCGGGACAGCCAATAATTCACCCCTCCACTTT.

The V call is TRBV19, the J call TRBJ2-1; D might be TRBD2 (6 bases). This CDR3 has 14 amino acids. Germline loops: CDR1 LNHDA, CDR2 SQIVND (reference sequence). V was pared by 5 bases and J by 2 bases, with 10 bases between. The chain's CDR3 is CASSWGDPYNEQFF. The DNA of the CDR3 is TGTGCCAGTAGTTGGGGGGACCCCTACAATGAGCAGTTCTTC.

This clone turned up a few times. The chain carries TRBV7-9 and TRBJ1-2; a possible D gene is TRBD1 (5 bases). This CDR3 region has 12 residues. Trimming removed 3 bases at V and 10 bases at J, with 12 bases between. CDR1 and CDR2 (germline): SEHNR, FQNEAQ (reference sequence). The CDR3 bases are TGTGCCAGCAGCTTGTCGGGGGAATACTACACCTTC. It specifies CASSLSGEYYTF.

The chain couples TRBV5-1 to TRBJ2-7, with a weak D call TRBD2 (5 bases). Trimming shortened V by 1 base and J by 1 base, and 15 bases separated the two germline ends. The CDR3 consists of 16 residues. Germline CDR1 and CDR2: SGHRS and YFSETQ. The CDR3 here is CASSLTGEGRSYEQYF. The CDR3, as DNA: TGCGCCAGCAGCTTGACCGGGGAAGGTAGGTCCTACGAGCAGTACTTC.

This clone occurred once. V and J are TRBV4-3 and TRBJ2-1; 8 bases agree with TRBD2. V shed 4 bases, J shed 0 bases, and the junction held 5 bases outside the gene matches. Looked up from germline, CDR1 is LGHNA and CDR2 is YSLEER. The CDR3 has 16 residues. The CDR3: CASSPTGGVSYNEQFF. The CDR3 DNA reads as TGCGCCAGCAGCCCGACGGGAGGGGTCTCCTACAATGAGCAGTTCTTC.